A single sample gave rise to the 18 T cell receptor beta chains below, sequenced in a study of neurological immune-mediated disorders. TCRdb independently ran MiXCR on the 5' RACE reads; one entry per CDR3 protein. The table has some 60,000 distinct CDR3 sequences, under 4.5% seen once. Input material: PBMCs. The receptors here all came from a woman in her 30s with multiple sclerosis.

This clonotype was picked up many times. The CDR3 bases are TGTGCCAGCAGTCGCGGGGGGGAAAACATTCAGTACTTC. This gives the protein CASSRGGENIQYF. V usage is TRBV12-3 or TRBV12-4 and J usage is TRBJ2-4; 9 bases match TRBD2. The V and J ends lost 5 bases and 5 bases, in that order; junction bases with no gene match: 1. This CDR3 has 13 residues.

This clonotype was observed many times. The CDR3 sequence is CASSHRTGNEKLFF. CDR3 sequence (DNA): TGCGCCAGCAGCCATAGGACAGGGAATGAAAAACTGTTTTTT. The V and J genes are TRBV4-1 and TRBJ1-4, with TRBD1 identical over 8 bases. This CDR3 region has 14 residues. The germline V gene encodes CDR1 MGHRA and CDR2 YSYEKL. Unmatched junction bases numbered 2, after V lost 3 bases and J lost 5 bases.

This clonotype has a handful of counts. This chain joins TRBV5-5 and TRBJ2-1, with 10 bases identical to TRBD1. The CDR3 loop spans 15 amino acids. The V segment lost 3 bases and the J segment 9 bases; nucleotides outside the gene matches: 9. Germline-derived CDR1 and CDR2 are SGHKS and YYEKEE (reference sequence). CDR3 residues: CASSSGTGVTFEQFF. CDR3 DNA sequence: TGTGCCAGCAGCTCCGGGACAGGGGTTACTTTTGAGCAGTTCTTC.

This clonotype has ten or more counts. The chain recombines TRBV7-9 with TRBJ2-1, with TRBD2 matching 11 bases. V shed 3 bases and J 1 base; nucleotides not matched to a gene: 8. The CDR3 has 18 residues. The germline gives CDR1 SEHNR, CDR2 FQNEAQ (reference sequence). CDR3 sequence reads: CASSFGLAGGRSYNEQFF. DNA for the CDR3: TGTGCCAGCAGCTTCGGGCTAGCGGGGGGTAGATCCTACAATGAGCAGTTCTTC.

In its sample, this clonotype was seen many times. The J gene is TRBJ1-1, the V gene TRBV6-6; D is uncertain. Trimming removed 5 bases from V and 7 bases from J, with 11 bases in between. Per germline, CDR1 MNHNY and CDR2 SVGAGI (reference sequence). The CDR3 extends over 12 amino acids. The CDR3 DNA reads TGTGCCAGCAGTCAGACCCTCCTTGAAGCTTTCTTT. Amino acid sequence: CASSQTLLEAFF.

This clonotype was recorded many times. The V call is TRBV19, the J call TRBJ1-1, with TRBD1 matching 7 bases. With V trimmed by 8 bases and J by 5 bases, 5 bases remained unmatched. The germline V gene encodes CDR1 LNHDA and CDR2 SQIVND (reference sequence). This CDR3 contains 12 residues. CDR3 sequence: CASVDRRTEAFF. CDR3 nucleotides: TGTGCCAGTGTGGACAGGCGGACTGAAGCTTTCTTT.

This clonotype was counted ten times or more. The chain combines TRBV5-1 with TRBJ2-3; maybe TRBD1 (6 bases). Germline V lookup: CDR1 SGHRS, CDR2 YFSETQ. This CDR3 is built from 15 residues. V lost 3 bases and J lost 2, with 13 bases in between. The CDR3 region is CASSYSGTNTDTQYF. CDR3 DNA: TGCGCCAGCAGCTACTCCGGGACAAACACAGATACGCAGTATTTT.

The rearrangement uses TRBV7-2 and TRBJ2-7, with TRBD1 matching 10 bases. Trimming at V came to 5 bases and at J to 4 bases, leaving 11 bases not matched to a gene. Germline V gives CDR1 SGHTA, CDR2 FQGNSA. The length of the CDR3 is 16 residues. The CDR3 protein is CASSPGPGQGRYEQYF. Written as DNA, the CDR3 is TGTGCCAGCAGCCCGGGCCCGGGACAGGGGAGGTACGAGCAGTACTTC.

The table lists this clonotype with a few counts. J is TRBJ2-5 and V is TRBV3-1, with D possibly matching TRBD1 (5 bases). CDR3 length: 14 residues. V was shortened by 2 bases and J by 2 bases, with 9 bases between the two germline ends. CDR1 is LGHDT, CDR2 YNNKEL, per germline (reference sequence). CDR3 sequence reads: CASSQKTVQETQYF. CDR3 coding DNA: TGTGCCAGCAGCCAAAAGACAGTTCAAGAGACCCAGTACTTC.

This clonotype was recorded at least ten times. CDR3 region: CASSTSSVPYNEQFF. In DNA, the CDR3 is TGTGCCAGCAGCACTAGCTCGGTCCCCTACAATGAGCAGTTCTTC. The chain links TRBV7-2 to TRBJ2-1; D perhaps matches TRBD2 (6 bases). The germline V gene has CDR1 SGHTA and CDR2 FQGNSA. CDR3 length: 15 amino acids. Trimming took 5 bases from V and 2 from J, leaving 13 bases between them.

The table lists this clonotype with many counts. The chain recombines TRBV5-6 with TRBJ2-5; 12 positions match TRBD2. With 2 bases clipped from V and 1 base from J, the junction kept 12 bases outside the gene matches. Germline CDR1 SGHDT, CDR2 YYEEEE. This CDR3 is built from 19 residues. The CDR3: CASSLTRGLAGHIQETQYF. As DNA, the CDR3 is TGTGCCAGCAGCTTAACCCGCGGACTAGCGGGACATATCCAAGAGACCCAGTACTTC.

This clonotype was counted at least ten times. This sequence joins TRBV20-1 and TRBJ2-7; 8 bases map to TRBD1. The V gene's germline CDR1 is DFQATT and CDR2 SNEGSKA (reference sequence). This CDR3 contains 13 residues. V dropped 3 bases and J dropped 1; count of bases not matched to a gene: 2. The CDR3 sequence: CSARRQGSYEQYF. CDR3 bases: TGCAGTGCTAGGAGACAGGGGTCCTACGAGCAGTACTTC.

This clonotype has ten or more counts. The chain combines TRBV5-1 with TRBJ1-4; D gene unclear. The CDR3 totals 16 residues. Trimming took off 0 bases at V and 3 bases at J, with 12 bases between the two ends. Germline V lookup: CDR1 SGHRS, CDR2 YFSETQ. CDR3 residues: CASSLEPVRANEKLFF. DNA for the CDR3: TGCGCCAGCAGCTTGGAACCGGTTAGAGCTAATGAAAAACTGTTTTTT. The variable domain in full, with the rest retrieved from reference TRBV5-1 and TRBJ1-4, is KAGVTQTPRYLIKTRGQQVTLSCSPISGHRSVSWYQQTPGQGLQFLFEYFSETQRNKGNFPGRFSGRQFSNSRSEMNVSTLELGDSALYLCASSLEPVRANEKLFFGSGTQLSVL.

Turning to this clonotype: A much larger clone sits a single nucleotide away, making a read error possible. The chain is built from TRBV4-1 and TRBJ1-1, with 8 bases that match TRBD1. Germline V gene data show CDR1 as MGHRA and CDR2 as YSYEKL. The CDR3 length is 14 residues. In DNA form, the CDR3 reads TGCGCCAACAGCCCGGGACAGGCCGCAAGCGAAGCTTTCTTT. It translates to CANSPGQAASEAFF.

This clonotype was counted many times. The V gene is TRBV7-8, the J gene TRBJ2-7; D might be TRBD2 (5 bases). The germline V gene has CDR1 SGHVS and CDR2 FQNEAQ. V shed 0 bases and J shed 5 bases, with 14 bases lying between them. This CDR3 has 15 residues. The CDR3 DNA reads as TGTGCCAGCAGCTTAGCCGCGGGTGACGCGGACGAGCAGTACTTC. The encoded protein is CASSLAAGDADEQYF.

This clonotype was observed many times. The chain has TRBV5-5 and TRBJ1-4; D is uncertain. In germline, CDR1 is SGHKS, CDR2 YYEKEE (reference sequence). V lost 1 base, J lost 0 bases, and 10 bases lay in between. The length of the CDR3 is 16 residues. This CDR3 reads CASSLNPDSTNEKLFF. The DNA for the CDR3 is TGTGCCAGCAGCTTGAACCCGGACTCAACTAATGAAAAACTGTTTTTT.

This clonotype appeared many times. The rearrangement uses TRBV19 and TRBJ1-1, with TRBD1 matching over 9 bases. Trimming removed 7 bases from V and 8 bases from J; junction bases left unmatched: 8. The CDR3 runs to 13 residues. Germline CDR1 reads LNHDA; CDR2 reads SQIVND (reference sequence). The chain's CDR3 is CASTTGTGYEAFF. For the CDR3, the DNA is TGTGCCAGTACCACCGGGACAGGGTACGAAGCTTTCTTT.

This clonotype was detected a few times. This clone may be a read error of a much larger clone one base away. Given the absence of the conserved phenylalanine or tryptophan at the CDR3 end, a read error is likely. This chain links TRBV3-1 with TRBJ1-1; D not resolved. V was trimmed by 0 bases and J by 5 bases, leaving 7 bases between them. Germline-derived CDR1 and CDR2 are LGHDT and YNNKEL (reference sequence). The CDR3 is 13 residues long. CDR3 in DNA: TGTGCCAGCAGCCAAGAAGAAGGTACTGAAGCTTTCTAT. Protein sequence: CASSQEEGTEAFY.